This is a list of T cell receptor beta chains from one sample in a study of blood T cell repertoires in COVID-19. Produced via immunoSEQ multiplex PCR; TCRdb's table is partial and in-frame only. The table lists 130,000 or so clones, about nine tenths of them singletons, with about 2.5% in the top ten. The specimen was peripheral blood. These receptors originate from a man aged 45-65 years with active COVID-19. Both conserved end residues are part of each CDR3. The order of the fields is V gene, D gene, J gene, clone size, CDR3 protein, CDR3 DNA. A D gene is named only where the DNA matches it firmly. Clone size is not always given. Where it is, it says once, few, many or a class for expanded clones.

TRBV10-3	.	TRBJ1-2	.	CAIGPIYGYTF	TGTGCCATCGGGCCAATCTATGGCTACACCTTC
TRBV6-5	TRBD1	TRBJ2-7	.	CASSRGQGPYEQYF	TGTGCCAGCAGCCGAGGACAGGGACCCTACGAGCAGTACTTC
TRBV2	TRBD1	TRBJ1-1	.	CASREQGSNTEAFF	TGTGCCAGCAGAGAACAGGGGTCGAACACTGAAGCTTTCTTT
TRBV7-2	TRBD2	TRBJ2-1	.	CASSLAGAGGSYNEQFF	TGTGCCAGCAGCTTAGCGGGAGCGGGGGGGTCCTACAATGAGCAGTTCTTC
TRBV14	TRBD2	TRBJ2-1	.	CASSRVAGAYNEQFF	TGTGCCAGCAGCCGGGTAGCGGGGGCCTACAATGAGCAGTTCTTC
TRBV28	.	TRBJ2-5	.	CASSRYRQRQYQETQYF	TGTGCCAGCAGCCGCTATAGACAACGACAGTACCAAGAGACCCAGTACTTC
TRBV19	.	TRBJ1-2	.	CASSIRLTVYGYTF	TGTGCCAGTAGTATCCGGCTGACAGTCTATGGCTACACCTTC
TRBV11-2	TRBD2	TRBJ2-3	.	CASSLISGGADTQYF	TGTGCCAGCAGCTTAATCAGCGGGGGGGCAGATACGCAGTATTTT
TRBV11-1	TRBD1	TRBJ1-2	.	CASSSRKSFTGGGYTF	TGTGCCAGCAGCTCAAGAAAATCATTCACAGGGGGCGGCTACACCTTC
TRBV9	.	TRBJ2-3	.	CASSVERGTDTQYF	TGTGCCAGCAGCGTAGAGAGGGGGACAGATACGCAGTATTTT
TRBV6-5	TRBD1	TRBJ1-4	.	CASRKTGRGEKLFF	TGTGCCAGCAGAAAGACAGGGCGGGGTGAAAAACTGTTTTTT
TRBV10-2	.	TRBJ2-2	once	CASSESRQLLELFF	TGCGCCAGCAGTGAGTCGAGACAGCTCCTGGAGCTGTTTTTT
TRBV19	TRBD1	TRBJ1-5	.	CASSSFRRDRGSNQPQHF	TGTGCCAGTAGTAGTTTTAGGCGGGACAGGGGAAGCAATCAGCCCCAGCATTTT
TRBV18	.	TRBJ1-2	.	CASSPQEVGYTF	TGTGCCAGCTCACCACAGGAGGTGGGCTACACCTTC
TRBV18	.	TRBJ2-2	.	CASSPQGTGELFF	TGTGCCAGCTCACCACAGGGGACCGGGGAGCTGTTTTTT
TRBV3-1/TRBV3-2	.	TRBJ2-3	.	CASSQRSTDTQYF	TGTGCCAGCAGCCAACGGAGCACAGATACGCAGTATTTT
TRBV7-8	TRBD1	TRBJ2-2	.	CASSYPDRFSGELFF	TGTGCCAGCAGCTACCCGGACAGGTTCTCAGGGGAGCTGTTTTTT
TRBV7-8	.	TRBJ2-5	once	CASSLRIIQETQYF	TGTGCCAGCAGCTTGAGGATTATACAAGAGACCCAGTACTTC
TRBV3-1/TRBV3-2	TRBD2	TRBJ2-2	.	CASGRGAGAGELFF	TGTGCCAGCGGGCGGGGGGCCGGGGCCGGGGAGCTGTTTTTT
TRBV6-5	TRBD1	TRBJ1-2	.	CASRWTGGLYTF	TGTGCCAGCAGATGGACAGGGGGTCTCTACACCTTC
TRBV5-6	TRBD1	TRBJ1-2	.	CASSWDRRGGYTF	TGTGCCAGCAGCTGGGACAGGAGGGGTGGCTACACCTTC
TRBV5-4	.	TRBJ2-1	.	CATKGEGDPYNEQFF	TGTGCCACCAAGGGGGAGGGGGACCCCTACAATGAGCAGTTCTTC